The present T cell receptor beta chain was sequenced within a study of blood T cell repertoires in COVID-19. The ends lost 6 bases at V and 7 bases at J; junction bases unmatched: 12. This CDR3 has 15 amino acids. The germline CDR1 and CDR2 sequences are MDHEN and SYDVKM. The data were produced by immunoSEQ multiplex PCR, yet TCRdb's version contains in-frame clones alone and is incomplete. The table lists 150,000 to 200,000 clones, around 82% of them singletons. The V call is TRBV28, the J call TRBJ2-1, with TRBD1 matching 7 bases. The clonotype originates from a man between 70 and 80 years old with active or convalescent COVID-19. The specimen sequenced was peripheral blood. CDR3 protein: CASRSQGTGRNEQFF. The CDR3 coding sequence is TGTGCCAGCAGGTCACAGGGGACCGGCCGGAATGAGCAGTTCTTC.